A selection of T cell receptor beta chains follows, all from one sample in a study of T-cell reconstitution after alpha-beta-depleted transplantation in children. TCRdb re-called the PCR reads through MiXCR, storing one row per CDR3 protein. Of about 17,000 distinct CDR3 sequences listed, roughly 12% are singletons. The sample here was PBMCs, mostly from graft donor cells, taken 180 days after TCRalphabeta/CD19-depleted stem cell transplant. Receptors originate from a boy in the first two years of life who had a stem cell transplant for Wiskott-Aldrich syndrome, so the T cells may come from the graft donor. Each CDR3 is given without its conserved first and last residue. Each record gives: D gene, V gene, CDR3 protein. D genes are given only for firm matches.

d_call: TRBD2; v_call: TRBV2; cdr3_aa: ASSEGLSGRQETQY
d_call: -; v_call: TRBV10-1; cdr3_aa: ASSASFRNTEAF
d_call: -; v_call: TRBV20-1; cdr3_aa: SASVATNYGYT
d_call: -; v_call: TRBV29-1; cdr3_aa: SVASGYNEQF
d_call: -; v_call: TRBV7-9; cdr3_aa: ASSHGYEQY
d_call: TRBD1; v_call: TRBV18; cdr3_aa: ASSPPPIGGSDGYT
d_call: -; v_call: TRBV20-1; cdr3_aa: SARSGRYNEQF
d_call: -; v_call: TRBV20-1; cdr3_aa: SVGGQSYEQY
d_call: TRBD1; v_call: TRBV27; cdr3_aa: ASRIWTGGSGEAF
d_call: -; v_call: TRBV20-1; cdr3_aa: SARRQFPYEQY
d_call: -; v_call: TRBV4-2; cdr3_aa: ASSQDLAIYYEQY
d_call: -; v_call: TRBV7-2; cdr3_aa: ASSPGQMDEQF
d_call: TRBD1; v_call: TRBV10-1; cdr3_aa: ASSDLRTGGSDTQY
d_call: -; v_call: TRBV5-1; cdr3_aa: ASSLGGDNEKLF
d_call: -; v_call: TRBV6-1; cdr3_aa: ASIFRQTADYGYT
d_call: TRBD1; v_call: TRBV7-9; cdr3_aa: ASSPATGTGEETQY
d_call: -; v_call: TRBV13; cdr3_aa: ASSLRDLPGEY
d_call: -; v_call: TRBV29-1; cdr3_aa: SANESGNTEAF
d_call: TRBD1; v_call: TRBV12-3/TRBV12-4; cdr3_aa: ASSWGTGDGYT
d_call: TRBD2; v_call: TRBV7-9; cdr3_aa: ASSLTSGRSTDTQY
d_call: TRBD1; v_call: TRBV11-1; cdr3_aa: ASSSLPGQGNSYNEQF
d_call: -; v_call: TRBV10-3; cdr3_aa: AIRVGGPPLYEQY
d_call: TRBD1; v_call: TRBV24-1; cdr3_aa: ATSSQGSEPQH
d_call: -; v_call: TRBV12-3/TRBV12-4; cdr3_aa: ASSLALQAQH
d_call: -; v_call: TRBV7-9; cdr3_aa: ASSSGTNQPQH
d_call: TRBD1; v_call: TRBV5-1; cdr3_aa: ASSSRGQQNTEAF
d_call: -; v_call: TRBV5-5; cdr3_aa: ASSFQGGGLEQY
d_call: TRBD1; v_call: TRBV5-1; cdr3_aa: ASSKGQGTTEAF
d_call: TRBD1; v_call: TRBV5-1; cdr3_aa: ASSLAQGALGYT
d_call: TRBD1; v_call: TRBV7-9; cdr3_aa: ASSLRQGAYEQY